This entry describes one T cell receptor (beta chain). The target of this receptor is not known. No much larger clone exists at a distance of one base, and base qualities are not known. The record originates from a study of blood T cell repertoires in COVID-19 (dated by TCRdb to 2020 to 2021). About the study as a whole: Samples covering the acute and convalescent phases of COVID-19 were provided by collaborators in the United States, Italy and Spain. Where available, HLA class I and class II types were taken from metadata supplied by the sample provider and were not determined by assay-based typing. The material from the prospective study consisted of cDNA or gDNA derived from T cells, B-cell-depleted T cells, or PBMCs. Nearly every sample came with metadata listing a de-identified subject ID, COVID-19 status, age in years and sex. The samples were drawn from the first 160 participants of the ongoing ImmuneRACE study and from 950 to 1,500 subjects provided by 6 global collaborators. A freely available public database, intended as a resource for researchers studying the immune response to SARS-CoV-2, is where the repertoires were released. Deeply sampled blood TCRbeta repertoires from subjects exposed to, actively infected with, or recovered from COVID-19 were included in the dataset. What the work shows at the level of the full study, not this receptor alone: How much clinical and demographic metadata was included differed by source and by participant, and the metadata was provided uncurated.

The immunoSEQ Assay, a bias-controlled multiplex PCR, was used to amplify TCRbeta CDR3 regions from genomic DNA. The original pipeline was this. The number of nucleated cells in each sample was estimated by amplification of reference gene primers within the assay. To quantify the absolute abundance of each unique TCRbeta CDR3 rearrangement, sequence reads were collapsed and filtered. For each sample, productive Simpson clonality was calculated as the square root of Simpson's diversity index across productive rearrangements. TCRdb re-hosts the immuneACCESS table, in-frame sequences only. Its copies lack some clones; in the studies checked, an unresolved V gene accounts for under half of them, and the cause for the rest is not known. Clonal size and the V and J genes are those of that table, whereas D and trimming came from the DNA. Across this sample there are more than 30,000 clones, with approximately 96% seen only once. The ten largest make up 4.1% of the sample.

The germline V gene specifies SGHVS as CDR1 and FQNEAQ as CDR2. Reading from cysteine to phenylalanine, the CDR3 counts 16 amino acids. Only CDR3 DNA is held: 48 bases, read in frame from base 1. V loses 2 bases of germline sequence and J loses 2 bases, and the interval between the two ends is 13 bases. The collaborating institutions used their own protocols to collect whole blood in K2EDTA tubes. Collaborator samples were shipped for TCRbeta analysis as frozen whole blood, isolated PBMCs, or DNA extracted from either sample type. The chain joins TRBV7-8 to TRBJ1-5; the D gene remains uncertain. Sequencing was carried out using peripheral blood. The clonotype comes from a human donor with active COVID-19. The donor label of this sample is uncertain. The encoded CDR3 is CASSLPGVGGNQPQHF. The DNA sequence is TGTGCCAGCAGCTTACCCGGGGTCGGAGGCAATCAGCCCCAGCATTTT. Reference TRBV7-8 and TRBJ1-5 genes cover what lies past the CDR3, so the full variable domain is GAGVSQSPRYKVAKRGQDVALRCDPISGHVSLFWYQQALGQGPEFLTYFQNEAQLDKSGLPSDRFFAERPEGSVSTLKIQRTQQEDSAVYLCASSLPGVGGNQPQHFGDGTRLSIL.